Described below is a single TCR beta chain sequence and its context. TCRdb's copy holds only in-frame clones and misses some; the assay was immunoSEQ multiplex PCR. The table includes about 12,000 clones, 72% detected once. Recruited during active infection, patients (from Seattle) were subsequently followed longitudinally. This sample was taken from a study of blood T cell repertoires in COVID-19. Germline lookup yields CDR1 MNHEY and CDR2 SVGAGI. V was clipped by 4 bases and J by 8 bases; unmatched bases: 10. The CDR3 has 14 residues. The V gene is TRBV6-5, the J gene TRBJ2-7; the match to TRBD1 covers 8 bases. Material: peripheral blood. The sequence derives from a man aged 60 to 69 with COVID-19, enrolled during active disease. The CDR3 reads CASSSKTGVLKQYF. Here the CDR3 DNA reads TGTGCCAGCAGTTCTAAGACAGGGGTATTGAAGCAGTACTTC.